The 14 T cell receptor beta chains given below trace back to one sample, sequenced in a study of regulatory dendritic cells for organ transplantation. Their cognate antigens are unknown. Using immunoSEQ multiplex PCR, the repertoire was profiled, and TCRdb retains in-frame clones only, with some absent. The sample gives about 21,000 clones, around 85% of which show up once; 0.55% to 0.85% is in the top ten. Sorted T cells were CFSE-labeled and cultured less than 6 days with allogeneic regulatory or mature dendritic cells at 1:10. Sequenced: naive CD4+ T cells from blood cultured with regulatory dendritic cells. Specified subset: CD45RA+ naive T cells. The source of these receptors is a human donor in good health.

The genes are TRBV11-2 and TRBJ1-1; 8 nucleotides agree with TRBD1. CDR3 length: 16 amino acids. The V and J ends lost 4 bases and 1 base, in that order; junction bases with no gene match: 8. Germline lookup yields CDR1 SGHAT and CDR2 FQNNGV. The CDR3 region has the DNA TGTGCCAGCAGCTCCCAGGACAGGGCGGAGAACACTGAAGCTTTCTTT. It translates to CASSSQDRAENTEAFF.

This clone came up a few times. This sequence joins TRBV27 and TRBJ2-1; 9 bases are a match to TRBD2. The J segment lost 3 bases and the V segment lost 5 bases, leaving 5 bases of the junction unmatched. CDR3 length equals 15 residues. Per germline, CDR1 MNHEY and CDR2 SMNVEV (reference sequence). The CDR3 DNA follows: TGTGCCAGCAGTCACGGACTAGCGCTCTACAATGAGCAGTTCTTC. This codes for CASSHGLALYNEQFF.

This chain links TRBV7-8 with TRBJ1-2, with a possible D match to TRBD1 (6 bases). Trimming removed 0 bases at V and 4 bases at J, with 12 bases between. This CDR3 is built from 15 residues. Germline V lookup: CDR1 SGHVS, CDR2 FQNEAQ. The CDR3 DNA sequence: TGTGCCAGCAGCTTAGCGGGGGGGCGTTTCTATGGCTACACCTTC. Translated, it gives CASSLAGGRFYGYTF.

This chain links TRBV6-5 with TRBJ2-1, with 8 bases aligning to TRBD2. CDR1 and CDR2 (germline): MNHEY, SVGAGI. CDR3 length equals 14 residues. V dropped 7 bases and J dropped 15; count of bases not matched to a gene: 17. The CDR3 DNA is TGTGCCAGCACCCCCCCGGGCACGGGAGGGCCGTCGTTCTTC. Its protein is CASTPPGTGGPSFF.

The chain carries TRBV6-1 and TRBJ2-7; either TRBD1 or TRBD2 may fit D (6 bases each). The CDR3 length is 16 residues. CDR1 MNHNS and CDR2 SASEGT come from the germline V gene. The V and J ends lost 1 base and 3 bases respectively, with 16 bases between them. The CDR3 bases are TGTGCCAGCAGTGAAGGTTTGGGGGGCGCCGACTACGAGCAGTACTTC. Translation: CASSEGLGGADYEQYF.

In its sample, this clone was seen a few times. V and J are TRBV7-2 and TRBJ2-3, with no clear D. This CDR3 contains 12 residues. The V end was cut by 5 bases, the J end by 7 bases, with 10 bases between. Germline assignment: CDR1 SGHTA and CDR2 FQGNSA. CDR3 sequence (DNA): TGTGCCAGCAGCAAAACGGGCCATACGCAGTATTTT. It is translated as CASSKTGHTQYF.

There are a few counts of this clone. V gene TRBV7-6 combines with J gene TRBJ2-6; D gene unclear. The CDR3 is made up of 16 amino acids. The germline V gene has CDR1 SGHVS and CDR2 FNYEAQ. The germline V and J ends were trimmed by 4 bases and 3 bases, with 13 bases remaining between them. CDR3 protein: CASSSRAVDGANVLTF. The CDR3 DNA is TGTGCCAGCAGCTCCCGTGCGGTGGATGGGGCCAACGTCCTGACTTTC.

J is TRBJ1-1 and V is TRBV19; TRBD1 matches 8 bases. CDR1 is LNHDA and CDR2 is SQIVND in the germline V gene (reference sequence). The CDR3 totals 14 residues. With 6 bases clipped from V and 1 base from J, the junction kept 4 bases outside the gene matches. CDR3: CASRWDRWNTEAFF. The CDR3 DNA sequence: TGTGCCAGTAGATGGGACAGGTGGAACACTGAAGCTTTCTTT.

V gene TRBV9 combines with J gene TRBJ1-1; the D gene is possibly TRBD1 (5 bases). Germline assignment: CDR1 SGDLS and CDR2 YYNGEE. The CDR3 is 13 residues long. Trimming removed 2 bases from V and 3 bases from J, with 8 bases in between. For the CDR3, the DNA is TGTGCCAGCAGCGTGATAGGGGACACTGAAGCTTTCTTT. Translation: CASSVIGDTEAFF.

The chain is built from TRBV30 and TRBJ2-1; TRBD1 is a possible D gene (6 bases). V lost 2 bases, J lost 4 bases, and 12 bases lay in between. Germline V gene sequence: CDR1 GTSNPN, CDR2 SVGIG (reference sequence). The CDR3 sequence is 14 residues long. The CDR3: CAWSQGIGYNEQFF. The CDR3 DNA sequence: TGTGCCTGGAGTCAGGGGATAGGGTACAATGAGCAGTTCTTC. Full variable domain (remainder filled in from reference TRBV30 and TRBJ2-1): SQTIHQWPATLVQPVGSPLSLECTVEGTSNPNLYWYRQAAGRGLQLLFYSVGIGQISSEVPQNLSASRPQDRQFILSSKKLLLSDSGFYLCAWSQGIGYNEQFFGPGTRLTVL.

The CDR3 nucleotides read TGTGCCAGCACCCGACAGCGAGACTACGAGCAGTACTTC. Translated, it gives CASTRQRDYEQYF. The chain carries TRBV6-1 and TRBJ2-7; weak D call: TRBD1 (5 bases). V was shortened by 7 bases and J by 3 bases, with 13 bases between the two germline ends. The CDR3 sequence is 13 residues long. Germline CDR1 and CDR2: MNHNS and SASEGT.

The gene calls are TRBV6-5 and TRBJ2-2; unclear D gene. Germline-derived CDR1 and CDR2 are MNHEY and SVGAGI. The ends were cut back, 0 bases at V and 4 bases at J, with 9 bases in the middle. The CDR3 sequence is 15 residues long. The CDR3 bases are TGTGCCAGCAGTTACTCGAAACTTATCACCGGGGAGCTGTTTTTT. Residues: CASSYSKLITGELFF.

In this sample, this clone turned up once. The CDR3 DNA reads as TGTGCCAGCAGTTATTACAGTCTGTCGACTAACTATGGCTACACCTTC. Translated: CASSYYSLSTNYGYTF. The V gene is TRBV6-6, the J gene TRBJ1-2, with D uncertain. The length of the CDR3 is 16 residues. V was shortened by 3 bases and J by 0 bases, with 14 bases between the two germline ends. Germline V gives CDR1 MNHNY, CDR2 SVGAGI (reference sequence).

The gene calls are TRBV7-9 and TRBJ1-5; no reliable D call. V was clipped by 2 bases and J by 5 bases, with 4 bases between them. Per germline, CDR1 SEHNR and CDR2 FQNEAQ (reference sequence). The CDR3 is 12 residues long. CDR3 bases: TGTGCCAGCAGCTTACGCGATCAGCCCCAGCATTTT. It specifies CASSLRDQPQHF.